Listed below are T cell receptor beta chains from one sample, sequenced in a study of CD8+ T cells in alopecia areata. Some clones are missing from TCRdb's copy, which holds only in-frame ones; the method was immunoSEQ multiplex PCR. Counted here are nearly 110,000 clones, 84% occurring once; the ten biggest clones make up about 24%. Specimen: CD8+ T cells sorted from blood, collected at week 24, from a patient treated with tofacitinib. The origin of the receptors is a human donor with alopecia areata. Both conserved end residues are part of each CDR3. The D gene is left open where the match is weak. Not every row has a clone size; where given, it reads once, few, many or a size class.

TRBV6-5 | - | - | CASSYSRETQYF
TRBV23-1 | - | - | CASSQPERQIF
TRBV9 | - | - | CASSSQGTRGETQYF
TRBV4-1 | - | once | CASSQGGGAGRADTQYF
TRBV5-6 | TRBD2 | - | CASSSGGSPYEQYF
TRBV6-5 | - | - | CASSYEGADTQYF
TRBV4-1 | - | - | CASSQVRGTESPLHF
TRBV9 | TRBD2 | - | CASSTSSSGPEEQYF
TRBV5-6 | TRBD1 | - | CASSLAGAGGFMNTEAFF
TRBV7-9 | TRBD2 | - | CASSLMAGVAKNIQYF
TRBV2 | TRBD1 | once | CASMRGQNEQYF
TRBV11-2 | - | few | CASSLGDYGYTF
TRBV30 | - | - | CAWTPQGNEQFF
TRBV4-1 | - | - | CASSQLNTGNSPLHF
TRBV9 | - | - | CASTPVGISSTDTQYF
TRBV4-3 | TRBD2 | few | CASSQDRGGYEQYF
TRBV27 | - | - | CASAVFNQEEKLFF
TRBV7-9 | - | - | CASSYPPEQYF
TRBV6-5 | - | - | CASSYSPLPNEAFF
TRBV7-9 | - | - | CASSWAGKDTGELFF
TRBV30 | - | - | CAWRSTSNQPQHF
TRBV30 | TRBD2 | once | CAWSVLGEAGEETQYF
TRBV2 | - | - | CASSEERGRGSSGANVLTF
TRBV4-3 | - | - | CASSQEDEGSFYEQYF
TRBV10-3 | TRBD1 | few | CAITPIPGQGAIDEQFF
TRBV11-2 | - | - | CASSLGPPGSATDTQYF
TRBV7-2 | - | - | CASSLVRGTNEKLFF
TRBV27 | - | - | CASSLSGIKETQYF
TRBV11-2 | - | - | CASSLITEAFF
TRBV19 | TRBD2 | - | CASTTGGNTQYF
TRBV6-5 | - | - | CASSSMETQYF
TRBV10-3 | - | medium-sized | CAISESGENQETQYF
TRBV29-1 | - | - | CSVEAGSEQYF
TRBV7-9 | - | - | CASSFGRYGDEKLFF
TRBV7-9 | - | - | CASSSPEEQETQYF
TRBV4-1 | - | - | CASSLGWPSTQYF